Listed below are T cell receptor beta chains from one sample, sequenced in a study of CD8 T cells in ankylosing spondylitis. TCRdb re-called the 5' RACE reads through MiXCR, storing one row per CDR3 protein. Of some 400,000 distinct CDR3 sequences detected, about 22% appear once; the ten largest clones hold 15% to 20%. The sample consisted of blood, either unsorted or a sorted T cell fraction (not recorded which). The receptor source for this set is a male donor with ankylosing spondylitis. Each CDR3 is given with its conserved first and last residue. Fields, in order: clone size, V gene, J gene, D gene, CDR3 protein, CDR3 DNA. A D gene is named only where the DNA matches it firmly. The size of a clone is reported for some rows only, either as once, few or many, or as a class for expanded clones.

>.|TRBV28|TRBJ2-3|TRBD2
CASSPPGLAGITDTQYF
TGTGCCAGCAGTCCCCCCGGTCTAGCGGGAATCACAGATACGCAGTATTTT
>.|TRBV29-1|TRBJ2-1|.
CSVDSEQFF
TGCAGCGTGGACAGCGAGCAGTTCTTC
>many|TRBV6-5|TRBJ1-2|TRBD1
CASSRQGRGYTF
TGTGCCAGCAGTAGACAGGGACGCGGCTACACCTTC
>.|TRBV7-3|TRBJ2-7|TRBD2
CASSSSGGAAYEQYF
TGTGCCAGCAGCTCCAGCGGGGGCGCCGCCTACGAGCAGTACTTC
>few|TRBV20-1|TRBJ2-2|.
CSARVPRGGELFF
TGCAGTGCTAGAGTCCCGCGGGGCGGGGAGCTGTTTTTT
>.|TRBV19|TRBJ1-3|.
CASSVSDGGNTIYF
TGTGCCAGTAGTGTTTCCGACGGGGGAAACACCATATATTTT
>.|TRBV29-1|TRBJ2-3|.
CSVVGTPAYYTDTQYF
TGCAGCGTTGTCGGAACCCCAGCCTACTATACAGATACGCAGTATTTT
>.|TRBV20-1|TRBJ2-1|TRBD2
CSASSGRAVNEQFF
TGCAGTGCTTCTAGCGGGAGGGCCGTCAATGAGCAGTTCTTC
>.|TRBV5-1|TRBJ2-7|.
CASSAGRSYEQYF
TGCGCCAGCAGCGCGGGTCGCTCCTACGAGCAGTACTTC
>many|TRBV12-3/TRBV12-4|TRBJ2-2|TRBD1
CATGRQGARTGELFF
TGTGCCACAGGGCGGCAGGGGGCGCGTACCGGGGAGCTGTTTTTT
>many|TRBV4-1|TRBJ1-2|TRBD1
CASSQNRGVYGYTF
TGCGCCAGCAGCCAAAACAGGGGTGTCTATGGCTACACCTTC
>few|TRBV19|TRBJ2-7|TRBD1
CASSTRRDRAYEQYF
TGTGCCAGTAGTACACGCCGGGACAGGGCCTACGAGCAGTACTTC
>few|TRBV7-2|TRBJ2-5|.
CASSLVYGETQYF
TGTGCCAGCAGCTTGGTCTATGGAGAGACCCAGTACTTC
>few|TRBV30|TRBJ1-1|.
CAWMYAANTEAFF
TGTGCCTGGATGTATGCAGCGAACACTGAAGCTTTCTTT